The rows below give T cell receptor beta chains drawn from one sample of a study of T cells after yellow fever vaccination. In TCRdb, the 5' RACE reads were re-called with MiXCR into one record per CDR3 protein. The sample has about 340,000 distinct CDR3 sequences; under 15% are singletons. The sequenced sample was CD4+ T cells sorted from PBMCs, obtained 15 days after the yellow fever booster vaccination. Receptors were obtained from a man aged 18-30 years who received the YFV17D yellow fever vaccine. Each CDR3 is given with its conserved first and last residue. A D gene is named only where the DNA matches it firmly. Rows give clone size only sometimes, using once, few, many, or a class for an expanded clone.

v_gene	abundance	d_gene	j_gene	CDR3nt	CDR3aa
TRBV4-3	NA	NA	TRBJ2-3	TGCGCCAGCAGACAGCTGGCTCGGAGCACAGATACGCAGTATTTT	CASRQLARSTDTQYF
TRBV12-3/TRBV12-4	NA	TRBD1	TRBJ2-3	TGTGCCAGCACTCAGGGACAGGGTGGCGGGGATACGCAGTATTTT	CASTQGQGGGDTQYF
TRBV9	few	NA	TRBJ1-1	TGTGCCAGCAGCGTAGCTTGGGGGAACACTGAAGCTTTCTTT	CASSVAWGNTEAFF
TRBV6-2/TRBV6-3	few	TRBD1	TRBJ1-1	TGTGCCAGCAGTCCACCGGACAGGGGGTTTAGCACTGAAGCTTTCTTT	CASSPPDRGFSTEAFF
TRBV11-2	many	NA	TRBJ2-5	TGTGCCAGCAGCTTAGTATATGAGACCCAGTACTTC	CASSLVYETQYF
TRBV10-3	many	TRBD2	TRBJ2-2	TGTGCCATCAGTCCGAGCGGGGTGCGCCCCGGGGAGCTGTTTTTT	CAISPSGVRPGELFF
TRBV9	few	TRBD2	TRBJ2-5	TGTGCCAGCAGCACCCCCGGGGGGAGCGAGACCCAGTACTTC	CASSTPGGSETQYF
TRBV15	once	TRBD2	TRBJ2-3	TGTGCCACCAGCAGAGCCCTACTAGCGCTTGACACAGATACGCAGTATTTT	CATSRALLALDTDTQYF
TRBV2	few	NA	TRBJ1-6	TGTGCCAGGCGTCAGGGTAGAGAAACGCTCAATTCACCCCTCCACTTT	CARRQGRETLNSPLHF
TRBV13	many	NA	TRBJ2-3	TGTGCCAGCAGCTCCCGCCCGGAGGGGGCTCACACAGATACGCAGTATTTT	CASSSRPEGAHTDTQYF
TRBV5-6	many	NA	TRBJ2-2	TGTGCCAGCAGCTTGTTCGCCGGGGAGCTGTTTTTT	CASSLFAGELFF
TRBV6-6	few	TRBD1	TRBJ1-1	TGTGCCAGCAGTTCCAGGGGGGAGAACACTGAAGCTTTCTTT	CASSSRGENTEAFF
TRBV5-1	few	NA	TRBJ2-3	TGCGCCAGCAGCTTGGCTAGCGCCACAGATACGCAGTATTTT	CASSLASATDTQYF
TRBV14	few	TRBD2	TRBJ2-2	TGTGCCAGCAGCCCGCTGTCTAGCGGGATGTACACCGGGGAGCTGTTTTTT	CASSPLSSGMYTGELFF
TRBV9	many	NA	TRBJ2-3	TGTGCCAGCAGCGCGACGTCTAGCACAGATACGCAGTATTTT	CASSATSSTDTQYF
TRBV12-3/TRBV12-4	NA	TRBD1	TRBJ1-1	TGTGCCAGCAGCGGACAGGGAACAATCACTGAAGCTTTCTTT	CASSGQGTITEAFF
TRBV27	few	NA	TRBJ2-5	TGTGCCAGCAGTTTACTCCCAGACCAGACCCAGTACTTC	CASSLLPDQTQYF
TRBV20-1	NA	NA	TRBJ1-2	TGCAGTACTACTTTGGGGGCCTATGGCTACACCTTC	CSTTLGAYGYTF